The present T cell receptor (beta chain) was sequenced within a study of Ad26.COV2.S vaccination and SARS-CoV-2 variants. For the study at large: Vaccine-arm donor from the placebo-controlled COV1001 Ad26.COV2.S trial. Ad26.COV2.S was injected intramuscularly once or twice, 56 days apart.

For this clone: Its antigen is not identified.

Assay: immunoSEQ multiplex PCR; the TCRdb copy retains only in-frame clones and omits some. The table has around 250,000 clones, 80% to 90% seen once. Germline CDR1 is PRHDT and CDR2 is FYEKMQ (reference sequence). The CDR3 length is 16 residues. With 5 bases clipped from V and 0 bases from J, the junction kept 8 bases outside the gene matches. Study outcomes and limitations: Reportedly, after vaccination the spike-specific CD8+ and CD4+ T cell responses displayed substantial breadth. Higher spike-specific TCR breadth was found in vaccine recipients than in placebo recipients.

Documented treatment: 19 received Ad26.COV2.S at low or high dose, single or two shots; five or six received placebo; per-sample allocation not given. All samples were drawn on day 63, counting from the first vaccine or placebo injection. The chain combines TRBV13 with TRBJ2-7; 9 bases fit TRBD2. The source was peripheral blood, collected in a trial of Ad26.COV2.S vaccine versus placebo. This receptor was taken from a person aged 18-60 years who received the Ad26.COV2.S COVID-19 vaccine or a placebo. The CDR3: CASSHMTSGSSYEQYF. The CDR3, as DNA: TGTGCCAGCAGCCACATGACTAGCGGAAGCTCCTACGAGCAGTACTTC.